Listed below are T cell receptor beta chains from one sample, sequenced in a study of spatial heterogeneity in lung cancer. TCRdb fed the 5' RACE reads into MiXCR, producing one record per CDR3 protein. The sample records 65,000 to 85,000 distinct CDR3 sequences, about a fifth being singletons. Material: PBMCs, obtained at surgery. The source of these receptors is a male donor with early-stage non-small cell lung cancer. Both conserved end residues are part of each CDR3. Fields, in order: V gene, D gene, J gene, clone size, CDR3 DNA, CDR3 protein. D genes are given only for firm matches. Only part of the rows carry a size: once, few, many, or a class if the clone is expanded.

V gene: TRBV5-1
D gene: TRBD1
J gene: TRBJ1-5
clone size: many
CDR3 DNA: TGCGCCAGCAGCTTGGACCCGGGACAGACGAATCAGCCCCAGCATTTT
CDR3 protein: CASSLDPGQTNQPQHF

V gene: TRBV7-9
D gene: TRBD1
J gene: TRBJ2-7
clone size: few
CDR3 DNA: TGTGCCAGTGGCCTGGCAGGGGGCATGGACGAGCAGTACTTC
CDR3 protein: CASGLAGGMDEQYF

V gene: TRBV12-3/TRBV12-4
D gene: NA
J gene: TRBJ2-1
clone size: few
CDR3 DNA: TGTGCCAGCAGCCCCCTGAACAGGGTCGTGGGTGAGCAGTTCTTC
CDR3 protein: CASSPLNRVVGEQFF

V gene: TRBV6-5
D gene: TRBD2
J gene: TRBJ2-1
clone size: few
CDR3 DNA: TGTGCAGCGGGAGGGGTTGAGCAGTTCTTC
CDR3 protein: CAAGGVEQFF

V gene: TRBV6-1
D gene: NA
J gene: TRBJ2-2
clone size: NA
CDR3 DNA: TGTGCCAGCAGTGAACGACCCCCGAACACCGGGGAGCTGTTTTTT
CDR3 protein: CASSERPPNTGELFF

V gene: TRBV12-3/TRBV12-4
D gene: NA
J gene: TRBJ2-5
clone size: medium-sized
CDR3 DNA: TGTGCCAGCAGTTTAGAGGGGGTCCAAGAGACCCAGTACTTC
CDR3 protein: CASSLEGVQETQYF

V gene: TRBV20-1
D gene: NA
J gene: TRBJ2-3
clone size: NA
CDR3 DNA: TGCAGTGCTAGAGTGGTGCCAGAAACAGATACGCAGTATTTT
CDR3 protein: CSARVVPETDTQYF

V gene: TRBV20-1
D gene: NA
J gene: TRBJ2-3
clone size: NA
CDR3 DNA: TGCAGTGCGGGGGTCACAGATACGCAGTATTTT
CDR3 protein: CSAGVTDTQYF

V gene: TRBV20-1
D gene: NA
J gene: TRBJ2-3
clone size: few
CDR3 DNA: TGCAGTGCTTCTCTTTCAGATACGCAGTATTTT
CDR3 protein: CSASLSDTQYF

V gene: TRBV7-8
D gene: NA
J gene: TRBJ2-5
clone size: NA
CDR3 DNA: TGTGCCAGCAGCTTAGTGCCAAGTAGCGCGAAAGAGACCCAGTACTTC
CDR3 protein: CASSLVPSSAKETQYF

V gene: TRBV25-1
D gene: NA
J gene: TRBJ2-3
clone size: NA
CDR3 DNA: TGTGCCAGCAGTGAAGCAGGAAGAACAGATACGCAGTATTTT
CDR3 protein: CASSEAGRTDTQYF

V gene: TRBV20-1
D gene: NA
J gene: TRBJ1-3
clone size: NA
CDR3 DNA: TGCAGTGCTAGAGATCCGGGTAGGGGGACCACCATATATTTT
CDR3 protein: CSARDPGRGTTIYF

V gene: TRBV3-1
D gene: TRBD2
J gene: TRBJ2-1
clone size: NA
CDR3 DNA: TGTGCCAGCAGCCCAGGACTAGCGGGAGTGGATGAGCAGTTCTTC
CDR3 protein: CASSPGLAGVDEQFF

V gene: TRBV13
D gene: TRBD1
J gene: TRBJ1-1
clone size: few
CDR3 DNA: TGTGCCAGCAGCTTAGCCAAGGGACAGCGGGCACCTGAAGCTTTCTTT
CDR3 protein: CASSLAKGQRAPEAFF

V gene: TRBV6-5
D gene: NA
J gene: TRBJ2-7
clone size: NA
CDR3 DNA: TGTGCCAGCAGTTACTCGGAGCCCGCCTACGAGCAGTACTTC
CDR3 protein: CASSYSEPAYEQYF

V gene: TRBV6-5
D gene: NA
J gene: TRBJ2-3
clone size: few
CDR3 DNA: TGTGCCAGCGGGGGTAACGTCGGCACAGATACGCAGTATTTT
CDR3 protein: CASGGNVGTDTQYF

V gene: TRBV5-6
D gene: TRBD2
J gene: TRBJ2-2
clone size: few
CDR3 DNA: TGTGCCAGCAGCTTGAGCGGGAGGGTCACCGGGGAGCTGTTTTTT
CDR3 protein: CASSLSGRVTGELFF